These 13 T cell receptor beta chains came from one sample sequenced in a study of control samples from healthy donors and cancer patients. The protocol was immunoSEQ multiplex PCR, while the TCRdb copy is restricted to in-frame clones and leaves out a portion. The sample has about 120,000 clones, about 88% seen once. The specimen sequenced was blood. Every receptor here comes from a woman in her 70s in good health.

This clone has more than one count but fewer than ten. As DNA, the CDR3 is TGTGCCAGCCAGTTCGGTCGCGGGAGCTACTTAAGTGGGGCAGATACGCAGTATTTT. It codes for CASQFGRGSYLSGADTQYF. The chain couples TRBV19 to TRBJ2-3; TRBD2 agrees at 7 bases. The trim removed 9 bases at V and 4 bases at J, leaving 25 bases unmatched. The length of the CDR3 is 19 residues. CDR1 is LNHDA and CDR2 is SQIVND in the germline V gene (reference sequence).

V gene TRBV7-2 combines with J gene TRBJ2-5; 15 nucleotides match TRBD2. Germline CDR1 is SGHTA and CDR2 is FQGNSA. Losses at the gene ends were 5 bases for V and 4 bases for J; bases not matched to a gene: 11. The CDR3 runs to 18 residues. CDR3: CASSRGLAGGRVGETQYF. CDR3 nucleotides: TGTGCCAGCAGCCGTGGACTAGCGGGGGGGCGGGTCGGAGAGACCCAGTACTTC.

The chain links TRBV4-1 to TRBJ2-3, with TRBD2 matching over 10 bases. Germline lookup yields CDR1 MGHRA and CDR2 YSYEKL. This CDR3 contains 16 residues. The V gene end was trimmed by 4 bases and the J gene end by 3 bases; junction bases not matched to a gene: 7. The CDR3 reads CASSLLAGGPTDTQYF. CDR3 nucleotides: TGCGCCAGCAGCCTCTTAGCGGGGGGCCCAACAGATACGCAGTATTTT.

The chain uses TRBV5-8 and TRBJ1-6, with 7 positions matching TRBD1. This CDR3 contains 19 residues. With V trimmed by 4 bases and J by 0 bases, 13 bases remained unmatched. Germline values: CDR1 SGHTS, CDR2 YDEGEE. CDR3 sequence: CASSAGTVPLISYNSPLHF. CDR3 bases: TGTGCCAGCAGCGCCGGGACAGTACCCCTGATCTCCTATAATTCACCCCTCCACTTT.

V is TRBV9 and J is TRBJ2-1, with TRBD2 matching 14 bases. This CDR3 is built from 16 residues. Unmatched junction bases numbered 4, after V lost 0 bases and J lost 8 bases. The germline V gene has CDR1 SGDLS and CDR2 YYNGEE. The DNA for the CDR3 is TGTGCCAGCAGCGTAGTTGGGACTAGCGGGGGCCATGAGCAGTTCTTC. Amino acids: CASSVVGTSGGHEQFF. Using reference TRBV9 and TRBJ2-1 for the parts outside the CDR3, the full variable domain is DSGVTQTPKHLITATGQRVTLRCSPRSGDLSVYWYQQSLDQGLQFLIQYYNGEERAKGNILERFSAQQFPDLHSELNLSSLELGDSALYFCASSVVGTSGGHEQFFGPGTRLTVL.

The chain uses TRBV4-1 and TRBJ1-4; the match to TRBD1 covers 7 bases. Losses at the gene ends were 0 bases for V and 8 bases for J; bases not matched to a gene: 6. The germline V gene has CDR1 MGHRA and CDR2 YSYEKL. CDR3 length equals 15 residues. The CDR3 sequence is CASSQDGRGMEKLFF. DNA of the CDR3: TGCGCCAGCAGCCAAGATGGCAGGGGGATGGAAAAACTGTTTTTT.

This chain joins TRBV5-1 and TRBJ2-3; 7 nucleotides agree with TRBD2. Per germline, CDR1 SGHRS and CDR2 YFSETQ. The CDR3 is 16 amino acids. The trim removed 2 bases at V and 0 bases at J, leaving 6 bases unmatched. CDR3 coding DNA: TGCGCCAGCAGCTTTGGGCTAGCGGCTAGCACAGATACGCAGTATTTT. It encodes CASSFGLAASTDTQYF.

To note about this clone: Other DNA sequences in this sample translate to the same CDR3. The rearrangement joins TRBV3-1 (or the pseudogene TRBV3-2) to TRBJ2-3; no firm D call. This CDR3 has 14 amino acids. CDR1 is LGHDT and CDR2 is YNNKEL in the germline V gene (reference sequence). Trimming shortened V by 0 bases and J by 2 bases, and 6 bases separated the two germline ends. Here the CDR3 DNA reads TGTGCCAGCAGCCAAGATCGAGCCACAGATACGCAGTATTTT. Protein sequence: CASSQDRATDTQYF.

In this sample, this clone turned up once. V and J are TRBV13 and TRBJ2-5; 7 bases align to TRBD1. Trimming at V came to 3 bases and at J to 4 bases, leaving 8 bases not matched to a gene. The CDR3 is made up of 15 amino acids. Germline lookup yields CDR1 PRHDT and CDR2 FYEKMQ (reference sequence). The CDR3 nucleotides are TGTGCCAGCAGCTTGAAGGGGGCCATGATAGAGACCCAGTACTTC. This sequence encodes CASSLKGAMIETQYF.

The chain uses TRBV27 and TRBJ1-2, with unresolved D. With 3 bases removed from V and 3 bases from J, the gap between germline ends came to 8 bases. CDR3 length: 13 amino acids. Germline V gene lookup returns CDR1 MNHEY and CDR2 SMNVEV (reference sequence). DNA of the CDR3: TGTGCCAGCAGTTTTGACGGGGACTATGGCTACACCTTC. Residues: CASSFDGDYGYTF.

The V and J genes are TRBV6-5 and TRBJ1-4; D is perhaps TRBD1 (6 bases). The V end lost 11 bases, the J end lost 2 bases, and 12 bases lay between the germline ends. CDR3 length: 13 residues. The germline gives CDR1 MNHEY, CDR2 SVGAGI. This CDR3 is CAARTATNEKLFF. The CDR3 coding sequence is TGTGCCGCCCGGACAGCCACTAATGAAAAACTGTTTTTT.

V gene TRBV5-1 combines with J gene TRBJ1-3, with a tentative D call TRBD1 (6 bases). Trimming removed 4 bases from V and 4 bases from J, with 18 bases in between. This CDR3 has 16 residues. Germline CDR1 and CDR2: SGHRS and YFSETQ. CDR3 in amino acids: CASSGTGLASGNTIYF. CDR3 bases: TGCGCCAGCAGCGGCACAGGGCTGGCCTCCGGAAACACCATATATTTT.

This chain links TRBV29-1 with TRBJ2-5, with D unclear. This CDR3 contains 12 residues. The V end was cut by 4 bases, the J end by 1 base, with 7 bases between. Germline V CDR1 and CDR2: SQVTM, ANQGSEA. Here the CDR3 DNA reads TGCAGCGTTGGGTGGCCCCAAGAGACCCAGTACTTC. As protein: CSVGWPQETQYF.